This section outlines one TCR beta chain sequence together with its context. The junction and the germline gene differ at one end; a read error may be behind it. This sample was taken from a study of T cell changes during pregnancy in multiple sclerosis. This CDR3 has 15 amino acids. Germline V gene data show CDR1 as SGHVS and CDR2 as FQNEAQ. Here immunoSEQ multiplex PCR was the method, and the copy in TCRdb shows in-frame clones only, minus some. Counted here are about 110,000 clones, roughly nine tenths occurring once; the ten biggest clones make up about 1.5%. The genes are TRBV7-8 and TRBJ1-1; weak D call: TRBD1 (6 bases). The specimen was peripheral blood, collected before pregnancy. This clonotype was sampled from a female donor with multiple sclerosis, enrolled in a pregnancy study. The CDR3 DNA reads as TGTGCCAGCAGCTCTAACAACAGGGTGAATACTGAAGCTTTCTTT. This encodes CASSSNNRVNTEAFF.